Below, one T cell receptor (beta chain) is given with its context. It lacks a known antigen. No per-base quality is available; no much larger clone lies one base away. These data originate in a study of human T cells and chemical hapten exposure (dated by TCRdb to the early 2020s). Concerning the study at large: For sensitization, 2% DPC in acetone was applied to a roughly 2 cm by roughly 2 cm area of upper inner arm skin. Weekly therapeutic DPC doses were additionally applied to the scalp of patients throughout the approximately 24-week study period. Patch testing was performed on the upper back with Finn chambers containing 0.01% DPC, and the patch tests were scored after 6 days according to International Contact Dermatitis Research Group standards. The patient cohort, mostly female, included alopecia areata with under or over 50% scalp involvement, alopecia totalis and alopecia universalis. The libraries were sequenced as a pool, and the TCR yield per sample differed mostly because of small variations in library volumes within the pool. Peripheral blood TCR repertoire changes were tracked in vivo in alopecia patients during primary and secondary sensitization to the hapten diphenylcyclopropenone (DPC). Blood samples were taken from patients before sensitization (week 0) and at 2, 6 and about 24 weeks after DPC sensitization. Nearly 30 alopecia patients gave blood for TCR sequencing at one to four time points (pre-sensitization, 2, 6 and 24 weeks). The paper's findings and limits, for the study overall: Repeated subsampling changed both the strength of the expansion versus patch-test correlation and the threshold at which that correlation became significant. Compared with pre-sensitization or healthy control sets, expanded TCRs formed significantly more large CDR3 similarity clusters, which is consistent with antigen-driven responses. Alopecia, a presumed autoimmune disease, was present in all patients, so the immune response of the patients might differ from that of healthy individuals. The number of TCRs above 1 in 1000 frequency did not change with DPC sensitization; there was no evidence of global repertoire structure alterations. A positive correlation was found between the number of PT1 expanded TCRs and patch test score, with significance reached at thresholds 8, 16 and 32 but not 4.

The library was generated by RACE. Sequencer: NextSeq 500. During library preparation, unique molecular identifiers were attached to individual cDNA molecules so that TCRs could be counted in a quantitative, reproducible way. Each blood RNA sample was used to sequence both TCR alpha and TCR beta chains. For the original study's pipeline: The median number of TCRs per sample was roughly 100,000, ranging from about 20,000 to 690,600. The Decombinator software suite was used to annotate V, J and CDR3 in the TCR reads. For PS versus PT1 abundance plots, all samples were subsampled to the same number of TCRs (28,000). Expanded TCRs were defined as absent before sensitization and observed at least eight times at the 2-week time point. TCRdb trimmed the raw reads at Q25, called clones with MiXCR and kept productive beta chains. Every distinct CDR3 protein forms one entry, paired with its most common genes and DNA. These V and J calls originate from TCRdb's pipeline instead of the authors' own analysis. The sample table contains some 380,000 distinct CDR3 sequences; only one count was recorded for 4.8% of them. The ten biggest clones cover over 2% of the sample.

At the junction V is shortened by 5 bases and J by 3 bases; bases outside the gene matches: 9. From a lookup of the germline V gene (reference sequence), CDR1 and CDR2 are SGHNT and YYREEE. The CDR3 has 15 amino acids, counting the end cysteine and phenylalanine. The CDR3 DNA has 45 bases and is translated from base 1. This specimen's time point label, per the study, means: patch test 1, 2 weeks after DPC sensitization. What this sample's treatment or condition label stands for: therapeutic diphenylcyclopropenone sensitization with weekly scalp DPC. Blood at each patch-test visit was drawn before the patch test was applied. To be eligible, patients had to be aged 18 to 70, diagnosed with alopecia and judged suitable for DPC therapy, while pregnant patients were excluded. Total RNA was extracted from unfractionated whole blood collected in Tempus Blood RNA tubes.

The V and J segments used are TRBV5-4 and TRBJ1-1, with 8 junctional bases fitting TRBD1. The sample here was whole blood, taken in connection with sensitization to the hapten diphenylcyclopropenone (DPC). The TCR was taken from a woman aged 45-60 years with alopecia areata. Some clones in this sample may be carry-over from other donors' samples. The DNA sequence is TGTGCCAGCAGGGACAGGGAGGGGACGGACACTGAAGCTTTCTTT. Its coded protein is CASRDREGTDTEAFF.